This is a list of T cell receptor beta chains from one sample in a study of cytomegalovirus exposure and HLA in healthy donors. Clones were sequenced by immunoSEQ multiplex PCR, and TCRdb holds only the in-frame ones, with some missing. The sample yields 170,000 or so clones, around 73% seen once. Sequenced sample: PBMCs. The source of these receptors is a man aged 60 to 69 in good health and CMV-seronegative. The CDR3 runs from the conserved cysteine through the conserved F or W. Fields, in order: J gene, V gene, CDR3 protein.

j_gene: TRBJ2-7; v_gene: TRBV13; CDR3aa: CASSDRYYEQYF
j_gene: TRBJ2-5; v_gene: TRBV29-1; CDR3aa: CSVQTSGGALIKETQYF
j_gene: TRBJ2-2; v_gene: TRBV6-4; CDR3aa: CASSELAGGELFF
j_gene: TRBJ1-1; v_gene: TRBV30; CDR3aa: CAWTRGGNTEAFF
j_gene: TRBJ2-5; v_gene: TRBV19; CDR3aa: CASSTTGQGAGETQYF
j_gene: TRBJ2-7; v_gene: TRBV18; CDR3aa: CASSPLPGLATQGSYEQYF
j_gene: TRBJ1-2; v_gene: TRBV9; CDR3aa: CASSVLGQGNYGYTF
j_gene: TRBJ1-2; v_gene: TRBV6-5; CDR3aa: CASRQGYGYTF
j_gene: TRBJ1-4; v_gene: TRBV6-1; CDR3aa: CASSEVHRDRAIYNEKLFF
j_gene: TRBJ2-4; v_gene: TRBV7-9; CDR3aa: CASSYGRRSKNIQYF
j_gene: TRBJ1-1; v_gene: TRBV7-2; CDR3aa: CASSLGQGASEAFF
j_gene: TRBJ2-5; v_gene: TRBV2; CDR3aa: CASSVNRVLGETQYF
j_gene: TRBJ2-2; v_gene: TRBV6-1; CDR3aa: CASSPGTANTGELFF
j_gene: TRBJ1-1; v_gene: TRBV10-3; CDR3aa: CAIRTGSETEAFF
j_gene: TRBJ2-5; v_gene: TRBV5-1; CDR3aa: CASSLEGQGAETQYF
j_gene: TRBJ1-5; v_gene: TRBV6-1; CDR3aa: CASSENGYQPQHF
j_gene: TRBJ1-5; v_gene: TRBV30; CDR3aa: CAWSALDTNQPQHF
j_gene: TRBJ1-4; v_gene: TRBV19; CDR3aa: CASRRTGTAREKLFF
j_gene: TRBJ1-5; v_gene: TRBV5-1; CDR3aa: CASRKGYDSNQPQHF
j_gene: TRBJ1-3; v_gene: TRBV5-1; CDR3aa: CASRPGGYGGNTIYF
j_gene: TRBJ2-7; v_gene: TRBV6-1; CDR3aa: CASSAGQGATYEQYF
j_gene: TRBJ1-5; v_gene: TRBV7-2; CDR3aa: CASSLGAGNNQPQNF
j_gene: TRBJ2-2; v_gene: TRBV29-1; CDR3aa: CSVEDRWQGNGELFF
j_gene: TRBJ1-1; v_gene: TRBV5-5; CDR3aa: CASSVTGGAFTEAFF